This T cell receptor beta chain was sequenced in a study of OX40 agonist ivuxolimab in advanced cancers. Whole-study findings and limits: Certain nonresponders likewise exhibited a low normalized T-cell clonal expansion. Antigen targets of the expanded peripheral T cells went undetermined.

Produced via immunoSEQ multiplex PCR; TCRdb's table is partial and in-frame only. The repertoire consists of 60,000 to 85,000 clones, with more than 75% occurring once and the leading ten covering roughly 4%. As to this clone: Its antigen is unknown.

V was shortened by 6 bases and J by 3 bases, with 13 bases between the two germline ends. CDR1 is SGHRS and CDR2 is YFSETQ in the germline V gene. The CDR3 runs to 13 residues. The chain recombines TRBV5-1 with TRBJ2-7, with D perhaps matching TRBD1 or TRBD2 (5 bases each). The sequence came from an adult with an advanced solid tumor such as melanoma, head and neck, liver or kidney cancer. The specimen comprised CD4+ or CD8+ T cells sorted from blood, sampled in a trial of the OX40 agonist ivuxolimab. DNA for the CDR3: TGCGCCAGCACAGGGAGTGTCGGCTACGAGCAGTACTTC. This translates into CASTGSVGYEQYF.